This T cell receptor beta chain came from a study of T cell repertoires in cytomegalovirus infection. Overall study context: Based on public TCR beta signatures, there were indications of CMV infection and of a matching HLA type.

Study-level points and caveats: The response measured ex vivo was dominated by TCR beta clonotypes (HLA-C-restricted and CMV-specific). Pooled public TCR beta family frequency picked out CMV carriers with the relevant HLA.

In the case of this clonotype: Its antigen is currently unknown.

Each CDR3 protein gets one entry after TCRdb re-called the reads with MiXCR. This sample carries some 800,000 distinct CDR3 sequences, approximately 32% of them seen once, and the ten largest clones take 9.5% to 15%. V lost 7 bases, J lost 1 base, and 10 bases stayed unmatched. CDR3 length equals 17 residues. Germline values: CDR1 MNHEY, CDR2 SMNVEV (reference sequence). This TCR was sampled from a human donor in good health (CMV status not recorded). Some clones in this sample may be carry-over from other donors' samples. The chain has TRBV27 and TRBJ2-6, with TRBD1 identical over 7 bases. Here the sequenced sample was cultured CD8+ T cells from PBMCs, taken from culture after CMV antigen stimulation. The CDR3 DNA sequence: TGTGCCAGCATACCGACAGGGAACCCATCTGGGGCCAACGTCCTGACTTTC. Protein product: CASIPTGNPSGANVLTF.